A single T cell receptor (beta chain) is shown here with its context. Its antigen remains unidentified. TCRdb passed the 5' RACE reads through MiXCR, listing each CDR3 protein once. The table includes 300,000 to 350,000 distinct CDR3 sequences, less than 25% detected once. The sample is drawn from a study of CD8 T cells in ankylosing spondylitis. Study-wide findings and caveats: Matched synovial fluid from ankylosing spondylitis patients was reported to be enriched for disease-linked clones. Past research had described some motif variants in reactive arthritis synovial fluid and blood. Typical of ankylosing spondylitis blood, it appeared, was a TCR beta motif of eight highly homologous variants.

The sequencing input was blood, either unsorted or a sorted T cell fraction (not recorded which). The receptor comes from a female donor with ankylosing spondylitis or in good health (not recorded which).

The CDR3 DNA sequence: TGTGCCAGCAGAACGGGACAGGGAACCTACAATGAGCAGTTCTTC. The encoded protein is CASRTGQGTYNEQFF. J is TRBJ2-1 and V is TRBV27, with 9 bases aligning to TRBD1. The V gene end was trimmed by 6 bases and the J gene end by 2 bases; junction bases not matched to a gene: 5. CDR3 length: 15 residues. Germline CDR1 MNHEY, CDR2 SMNVEV (reference sequence).